This T cell receptor beta chain originates from a study of T-cell reconstitution after alpha-beta-depleted transplantation in children. Study-wide findings and caveats: The authors attributed T-cell counts and diversity one year after transplant mostly to newly produced T cells. Surviving recipient T cells and intrathymic progenitors accounted for some patients' high TCRbeta diversity at day 60. Several hundred graft clones that had expanded were reportedly the source of alpha-beta T cells about two months after transplant.

The table lists this clonotype with a few counts. Its antigen is unknown. The CDR3 covers 15 residues. V lost 4 bases, J lost 2 bases, and 5 bases stayed unmatched. Per the germline V gene, CDR1 is LGHNA and CDR2 is YNFKEQ. The TCRbeta library incorporated unique molecular identifiers. TCRdb independently ran MiXCR on the PCR reads; one entry per CDR3 protein. The top ten clones hold over 25% of a sample with around 960,000 distinct CDR3 sequences, roughly 29% of them seen once. This TCR came from a boy in the first two years of life who had a stem cell transplant for SCID, so the T cells may come from the graft donor. Source: PBMCs, mostly from graft donor cells, taken 360 days after TCRalphabeta/CD19-depleted stem cell transplant. This chain links TRBV4-2 with TRBJ2-3; 8 nucleotides align to TRBD1. CDR3 residues: CASSPEDRDTDTQYF. CDR3 DNA sequence: TGTGCCAGCAGCCCTGAGGACAGGGACACAGATACGCAGTATTTT.